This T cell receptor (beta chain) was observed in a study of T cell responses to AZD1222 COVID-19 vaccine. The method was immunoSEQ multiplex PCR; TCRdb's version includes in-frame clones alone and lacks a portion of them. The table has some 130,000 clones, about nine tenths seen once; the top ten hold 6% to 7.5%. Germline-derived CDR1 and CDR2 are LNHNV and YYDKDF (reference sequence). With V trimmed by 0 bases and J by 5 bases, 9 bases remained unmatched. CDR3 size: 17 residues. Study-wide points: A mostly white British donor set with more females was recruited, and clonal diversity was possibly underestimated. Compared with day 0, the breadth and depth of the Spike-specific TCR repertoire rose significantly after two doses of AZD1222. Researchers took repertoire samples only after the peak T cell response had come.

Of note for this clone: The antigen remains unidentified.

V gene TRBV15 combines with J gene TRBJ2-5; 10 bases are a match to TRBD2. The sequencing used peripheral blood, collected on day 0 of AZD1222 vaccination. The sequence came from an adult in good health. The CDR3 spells CATSRDLELAGYETQYF. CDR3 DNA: TGTGCCACCAGCAGAGATTTGGAACTAGCGGGGTATGAGACCCAGTACTTC. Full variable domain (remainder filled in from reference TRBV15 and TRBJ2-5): DAMVIQNPRYQVTQFGKPVTLSCSQTLNHNVMYWYQQKSSQAPKLLFHYYDKDFNNEADTPDNFQSRRPNTSFCFLDIRSPGLGDTAMYLCATSRDLELAGYETQYFGPGTRLLVL.